The next 31 T cell receptor beta chains were all read from a single sample in a study of T cell responses to AZD1222 COVID-19 vaccine. The repertoire was sequenced with immunoSEQ multiplex PCR; TCRdb's copy has only in-frame clones and lacks some. Altogether 90,000 to 100,000 clones are present, approximately 90% being singletons, with the ten largest covering 6.5% to 8%. The sample in question was peripheral blood, obtained on day 0 of AZD1222 vaccination. Every receptor here comes from an adult in good health.

This chain uses TRBV6-2 or TRBV6-3 with TRBJ2-7, with D maybe TRBD2 (6 bases). V shed 0 bases and J shed 5 bases, with 14 bases lying between them. Germline assignment: CDR1 MNHEY and CDR2 SVGEGT. The CDR3 sequence is 15 residues long. For the CDR3, the DNA is TGTGCCAGCAGTTACTCGGATCGGGAGAGCCACGAGCAGTACTTC. As protein: CASSYSDRESHEQYF.

The V gene is TRBV5-5, the J gene TRBJ1-2, with TRBD1 matching over 12 bases. This CDR3 is 15 amino acids long. Germline trimming cut 2 bases from V and 7 bases from J; bases unmatched to any gene: 6. Germline values: CDR1 SGHKS, CDR2 YYEKEE (reference sequence). As DNA, the CDR3 is TGTGCCAGCAGCTTCGAGGGACAGGGGGCGGGTGGCTACACCTTC. Translation: CASSFEGQGAGGYTF.

This CDR3 is CASSTAGPPRDEQYF. CDR3 bases: TGTGCCAGTAGTACCGCCGGACCCCCAAGGGACGAGCAGTACTTC. The chain recombines TRBV19 with TRBJ2-7; D remains unclear. The CDR3 covers 15 residues. V was shortened by 4 bases and J by 5 bases, with 18 bases between the two germline ends. CDR1 is LNHDA and CDR2 is SQIVND in the germline V gene (reference sequence).

The gene calls are TRBV6-2 or TRBV6-3 and TRBJ2-1, with 14 bases that match TRBD2. The junction had 20 bases not matched to a gene; V was cut back by 6 bases and J by 7 bases. Germline V lookup: CDR1 MNHEY, CDR2 SVGEGT. The CDR3 covers 20 residues. CDR3 protein: CASSGRTSGRPSRLGNEQFF. CDR3 nucleotides: TGTGCCAGCAGCGGGCGGACTAGCGGGAGGCCCTCTCGTTTGGGAAATGAGCAGTTCTTC.

The J gene is TRBJ1-1, the V gene TRBV7-6; D unclear. Germline V CDR1 and CDR2: SGHVS, FNYEAQ. The CDR3 contains 16 residues. With 3 bases removed from V and 0 bases from J, the gap between germline ends came to 14 bases. The chain's CDR3 is CASSLDRMGMNTEAFF. CDR3 in DNA: TGTGCCAGCAGCTTGGATCGGATGGGCATGAACACTGAAGCTTTCTTT.

The rearrangement joins TRBV28 to TRBJ2-5; D tentatively reads TRBD1 or TRBD2 (6 bases each). The V gene lost 3 bases and the J gene lost 5 bases, with 13 bases spanning the gap. The CDR3 runs 14 residues. Germline lookup yields CDR1 MDHEN and CDR2 SYDVKM. The CDR3 DNA sequence: TGTGCCAGCAGTTTTTCGGGGGCAGGGGAGACCCAGTACTTC. This gives the protein CASSFSGAGETQYF.

This chain links TRBV7-2 with TRBJ2-1; TRBD2 aligns across 14 bases. The CDR3 is made up of 15 amino acids. V lost 0 bases to trimming and J lost 15 bases; unmatched junction nucleotides: 7. CDR1 is SGHTA and CDR2 is FQGNSA in the germline V gene. CDR3 bases: TGTGCCAGCAGCTTAGCTGGGGGACTAGCGGGAGTAGGGTTCTTC. Amino acids: CASSLAGGLAGVGFF. Drawing the rest from reference TRBV7-2 and TRBJ2-1, the complete variable domain is GAGVSQSPSNKVTEKGKDVELRCDPISGHTALYWYRQSLGQGLEFLIYFQGNSAPDKSGLPSDRFSAERTGGSVSTLTIQRTQQEDSAVYLCASSLAGGLAGVGFFGPGTRLTVL.

V gene TRBV7-2 combines with J gene TRBJ2-7; 10 positions match TRBD2. Trimming took 5 bases from V and 0 from J; bases not matched to a gene: 4. The CDR3 spans 15 residues. Germline CDR1 is SGHTA and CDR2 is FQGNSA. The CDR3, as DNA: TGTGCCAGCAGCCAACGACTAGCGGGCTCCTACGAGCAGTACTTC. This encodes CASSQRLAGSYEQYF. The whole variable domain, remainder taken from reference TRBV7-2 and TRBJ2-7, is GAGVSQSPSNKVTEKGKDVELRCDPISGHTALYWYRQSLGQGLEFLIYFQGNSAPDKSGLPSDRFSAERTGGSVSTLTIQRTQQEDSAVYLCASSQRLAGSYEQYFGPGTRLTVT.

The J gene is TRBJ1-2, the V gene TRBV28, with 7 bases that match TRBD1. V was clipped by 3 bases and J by 2 bases; unmatched bases: 3. Looked up from germline, CDR1 is MDHEN and CDR2 is SYDVKM. This CDR3 spans 14 amino acids. CDR3 sequence (DNA): TGTGCCAGCAGTTTGGGACAGCAGAACTATGGCTACACCTTC. Translated: CASSLGQQNYGYTF.

V is TRBV18 and J is TRBJ2-2; 8 bases match TRBD2. Trimming removed 3 bases from V and 7 bases from J; junction bases left unmatched: 13. The germline CDR1 and CDR2 sequences are KGHSH and LQKENI. This CDR3 contains 17 residues. CDR3 protein: CASSPKTSGTRVGELFF. The CDR3 DNA follows: TGTGCCAGCTCACCCAAAACATCCGGGACTAGAGTCGGGGAGCTGTTTTTT.

The V gene is TRBV7-9, the J gene TRBJ2-3; 10 nucleotides agree with TRBD1. The CDR3 has 16 residues. The germline V gene encodes CDR1 SEHNR and CDR2 FQNEAQ (reference sequence). V lost 3 bases, J lost 0 bases, and 3 bases stayed unmatched. The CDR3 coding sequence is TGTGCCAGCAGCTTCCGGACAGGGGGAAGCACAGATACGCAGTATTTT. The encoded protein is CASSFRTGGSTDTQYF.

The V and J genes are TRBV14 and TRBJ1-3; D might be TRBD1 (5 bases). The V end lost 4 bases, the J end lost 4 bases, and 11 bases lay between the germline ends. The CDR3 totals 14 residues. Germline assignment: CDR1 SGHDN and CDR2 FVKESK. The CDR3, as DNA: TGTGCCAGCAGCCCGGGGGGATTCGGAAACACCATATATTTT. It translates to CASSPGGFGNTIYF.

V and J are TRBV7-9 and TRBJ2-3; the D is unclear. Trimming stripped 7 bases from V and 6 bases from J, with 11 bases between. CDR1 SEHNR and CDR2 FQNEAQ come from the germline V gene (reference sequence). This CDR3 comprises 12 residues. The CDR3 DNA is TGTGCCAGCATGCGATCGGCGGATACGCAGTATTTT. This translates into CASMRSADTQYF.

The DNA for the CDR3 is TGTGCCAGCTCACCAACAGGGGCGAACACCGGGGAGCTGTTTTTT. Translated: CASSPTGANTGELFF. The J gene is TRBJ2-2, the V gene TRBV18, with TRBD1 matching 7 bases. V was pared by 2 bases and J by 0 bases, with 0 bases of the junction left unmatched. The CDR3 runs to 15 residues. Looked up from germline, CDR1 is KGHSH and CDR2 is LQKENI.

In its sample, this clone was seen a few times. In nucleotides, the CDR3 is TGTGCCAGCTCACCACTCTCCGGGGAGCTGTTTTTT. This codes for CASSPLSGELFF. The chain links TRBV18 to TRBJ2-2; D unresolved. Germline V CDR1 and CDR2: KGHSH, LQKENI. The CDR3 runs to 12 residues. Between the trimmed V and J ends, which lost 1 base and 6 bases, there was a span of 3 bases.

This clone was detected once. The rearrangement links TRBV5-6 to TRBJ1-6; TRBD1 agrees at 8 bases. Per germline, CDR1 SGHDT and CDR2 YYEEEE. The CDR3 runs 15 residues. V dropped 2 bases and J dropped 8; count of bases not matched to a gene: 6. The CDR3 spells CASSFTPGGYSPLHF. In DNA, the CDR3 is TGTGCCAGCAGCTTCACCCCAGGGGGCTATTCACCCCTCCACTTT. The full variable domain, completed using reference TRBV5-6 and TRBJ1-6, is DAGVTQSPTHLIKTRGQQVTLRCSPKSGHDTVSWYQQALGQGPQFIFQYYEEEERQRGNFPDRFSGHQFPNYSSELNVNALLLGDSALYLCASSFTPGGYSPLHFGNGTRLTVT.

The J gene is TRBJ2-1, the V gene TRBV11-3; no definite D call. V lost 5 bases, J lost 4 bases, and 12 bases lay in between. In germline, CDR1 is SGHNT, CDR2 YENEEA. The CDR3 contains 14 residues. CDR3 sequence (DNA): TGTGCCAGCAGCAGGCAGTCTCGATACAATGAGCAGTTCTTC. Residues: CASSRQSRYNEQFF.

The CDR3 loop is CASPNLDEQYF. The CDR3 DNA is TGCGCCAGCCCTAACTTGGACGAGCAGTACTTC. The rearrangement links TRBV5-1 to TRBJ2-7; D is ambiguous. Germline V gives CDR1 SGHRS, CDR2 YFSETQ. This CDR3 comprises 11 residues. V was shortened by 7 bases and J by 5 bases, with 10 bases between the two germline ends.

The chain joins TRBV10-3 to TRBJ1-2; 9 bases are shared with TRBD1. Germline V gene lookup returns CDR1 ENHRY and CDR2 SYGVKD. Trimming took 3 bases from V and 4 from J; bases not matched to a gene: 6. CDR3 length: 15 amino acids. CDR3 sequence: CAISEQGANLYGYTF. For the CDR3, the DNA is TGTGCCATCAGTGAACAGGGGGCCAATCTCTATGGCTACACCTTC.

V and J are TRBV5-7 and TRBJ2-6; unclear D gene. TRBV5-7 counts as an open reading frame of uncertain function. Between the trimmed V and J ends, which lost 1 base and 4 bases, there was a span of 12 bases. This CDR3 is 16 amino acids long. The CDR3 DNA reads TGTGCCAGCAGCTTGAGTTGGGGTTTGGGGGCCAACGTCCTGACTTTC. Its translation is CASSLSWGLGANVLTF.

J is TRBJ1-1 and V is TRBV9; D remains ambiguous. The V end lost 1 base, the J end lost 1 base, and 14 bases lay between the germline ends. The CDR3 is made up of 16 amino acids. Germline CDR1 and CDR2: SGDLS and YYNGEE. DNA for the CDR3: TGTGCCAGCAGCGTATCAACGGATTTCTCGAACACTGAAGCTTTCTTT. Translated: CASSVSTDFSNTEAFF. The full variable domain, in which reference TRBV9 and TRBJ1-1 provide the parts outside the CDR3, is DSGVTQTPKHLITATGQRVTLRCSPRSGDLSVYWYQQSLDQGLQFLIQYYNGEERAKGNILERFSAQQFPDLHSELNLSSLELGDSALYFCASSVSTDFSNTEAFFGQGTRLTVV.

This clone appeared once. V gene TRBV27 combines with J gene TRBJ2-1; no clear D. V was trimmed by 1 base and J by 1 base, leaving 17 bases between them. CDR3 size: 18 residues. Germline lookup yields CDR1 MNHEY and CDR2 SMNVEV (reference sequence). The CDR3: CASSLFSSPYRSYNEQFF. CDR3 DNA sequence: TGTGCCAGCAGTTTATTCTCGTCCCCTTATCGATCCTACAATGAGCAGTTCTTC.

This clone was picked up one time. The chain employs TRBV4-3 and TRBJ2-1; the match to TRBD2 covers 10 bases. Trimming at V came to 4 bases and at J to 5 bases, leaving 8 bases not matched to a gene. The CDR3 runs 16 residues. From germline, CDR1 is LGHNA and CDR2 YSLEER. CDR3 DNA sequence: TGCGCCAGCAGCCGTTCTGGAGCGGGAGGGAACAATGAGCAGTTCTTC. It codes for CASSRSGAGGNNEQFF.

The chain couples TRBV5-1 to TRBJ2-3; D is ambiguous. Trimming removed 5 bases from V and 0 bases from J, with 10 bases in between. The CDR3 runs 14 residues. Germline CDR1 SGHRS, CDR2 YFSETQ. CDR3 nucleotides: TGCGCCAGCAGTAGCATGCCTAGCACAGATACGCAGTATTTT. Translation gives CASSSMPSTDTQYF.

CDR3 residues: CASSLDRGAYNSPLHF. The CDR3 nucleotides read TGTGCCAGCAGCTTGGACAGGGGCGCCTATAATTCACCCCTCCACTTT. The chain has TRBV7-2 and TRBJ1-6, with 9 bases identical to TRBD1. Germline V CDR1 and CDR2: SGHTA, FQGNSA. Trimming removed 3 bases from V and 2 bases from J; junction bases left unmatched: 2. The CDR3 is 16 amino acids.

V usage is TRBV5-1 and J usage is TRBJ2-7, with 7 positions matching TRBD2. This CDR3 is built from 13 residues. Trimming at V came to 1 base and at J to 3 bases, leaving 1 base not matched to a gene. CDR1 and CDR2 (germline): SGHRS, YFSETQ. In DNA, the CDR3 is TGCGCCAGCAGCTTGCGGGACTACTACGAGCAGTACTTC. Translated, it gives CASSLRDYYEQYF.

This rearrangement joins TRBV3-1 (or the pseudogene TRBV3-2) to TRBJ1-2; D may be TRBD1 (6 bases). CDR1 is LGHDT, CDR2 YNNKEL, per germline (reference sequence). Trimming took off 4 bases at V and 7 bases at J, with 7 bases between the two ends. This CDR3 spans 11 amino acids. The CDR3 protein is CASSRGGGYTF. In DNA, the CDR3 is TGTGCCAGCAGCCGAGGGGGTGGCTACACCTTC.

The chain recombines TRBV5-4 with TRBJ1-1, with D possibly matching TRBD1 (5 bases). Trimming removed 2 bases from V and 1 base from J, with 12 bases in between. CDR1 and CDR2 from the germline V gene are SGHNT and YYREEE (reference sequence). This CDR3 region has 15 residues. Here the CDR3 reads CASSFRGAGNTEAFF. The CDR3 DNA reads as TGTGCCAGCAGCTTTAGAGGGGCGGGGAACACTGAAGCTTTCTTT.

This clone has only a few counts. The V and J genes are TRBV12-5 and TRBJ2-1, with 8 positions matching TRBD2. CDR3 length: 15 amino acids. With V trimmed by 6 bases and J by 9 bases, 13 bases remained unmatched. The germline V gene has CDR1 LGHNT and CDR2 FRNRAP. As DNA, the CDR3 is TGTGCTAGTGGACCCGGGACTAGGAGTCGGGGTGAGCAGTTCTTC. Translating it yields CASGPGTRSRGEQFF.

The chain uses TRBV25-1 and TRBJ2-3, with 9 bases aligning to TRBD2. The CDR3 totals 14 residues. From germline, CDR1 is MGHDK and CDR2 SYGVNS. V was clipped by 4 bases and J by 1 base; unmatched bases: 0. CDR3 residues: CASSGTSGTDTQYF. In nucleotides, the CDR3 is TGTGCCAGCAGTGGGACTAGCGGCACAGATACGCAGTATTTT.

The chain employs TRBV11-3 and TRBJ2-7; D could derive from TRBD1 or TRBD2 (5 bases each). V shed 2 bases and J shed 5 bases, with 7 bases lying between them. The CDR3 is made up of 12 amino acids. Germline values: CDR1 SGHNT, CDR2 YENEEA. This CDR3 is CASSLRGDEQYF. The CDR3 coding sequence is TGTGCCAGCAGCTTACGAGGGGACGAGCAGTACTTC. The complete variable domain, with remaining parts taken from reference TRBV11-3 and TRBJ2-7, reads EAGVVQSPRYKIIEKKQPVAFWCNPISGHNTLYWYLQNLGQGPELLIRYENEEAVDDSQLPKDRFSAERLKGVDSTLKIQPAELGDSAVYLCASSLRGDEQYFGPGTRLTVT.